The 32 T cell receptor beta chains below come from one sample, sequenced in a study of identical twins. TCRdb reprocessed the 5' RACE reads with MiXCR, giving one entry per CDR3 protein. The data show around 490,000 distinct CDR3 sequences, with about 13% seen just once and approximately 1% held by the top ten. The sample was also linked to a second study, of yellow fever vaccine responses in identical twins.

The sequenced sample was CD4+ T cells sorted from blood. These receptors originate from a woman aged 18 to 35 in good health.

This clonotype was found a few times. The V call is TRBV4-3, the J call TRBJ2-3; the D gene is possibly TRBD1 (6 bases). This CDR3 is built from 17 residues. Between the trimmed V and J ends, which lost 0 bases and 6 bases, there was a span of 19 bases. Germline V gene lookup returns CDR1 LGHNA and CDR2 YSLEER. The CDR3: CASSQDDSTGRGDTQYF. The CDR3 DNA follows: TGCGCCAGCAGCCAAGATGATTCGACAGGACGCGGGGATACGCAGTATTTT.

This clonotype showed up just a few times. The gene calls are TRBV7-9 and TRBJ1-5; TRBD1 is a possible D gene (6 bases). The CDR3 runs 14 residues. Trimming left V 4 bases short and J 7 bases short, with 14 bases between. The V gene's germline CDR1 is SEHNR and CDR2 FQNEAQ (reference sequence). Here the CDR3 DNA reads TGTGCCAGCAGCTGGGACAACACGGAGCAGCCCCAGCATTTT. Amino acid sequence: CASSWDNTEQPQHF.

The CDR3 reads CASSPPALSSYNEQFF. The CDR3 DNA reads TGTGCCAGCAGCCCACCGGCCTTGAGCTCCTACAATGAGCAGTTCTTC. This sequence joins TRBV7-9 and TRBJ2-1; D is ambiguous. Per germline, CDR1 SEHNR and CDR2 FQNEAQ (reference sequence). Trimming took off 5 bases at V and 0 bases at J, with 14 bases between the two ends. This CDR3 is built from 16 residues.

This clonotype was picked up a small number of times. The J gene is TRBJ2-7, the V gene TRBV5-6; 8 nucleotides line up with TRBD1. The CDR3 is made up of 18 amino acids. V lost 4 bases and J lost 0; bases outside the gene matches: 15. Germline assignment: CDR1 SGHDT and CDR2 YYEEEE. As DNA, the CDR3 is TGTGCCAGCAGCAGCATTGTAACTCGACAGGGGCCCTCCTACGAGCAGTACTTC. It yields the protein CASSSIVTRQGPSYEQYF. The full variable domain, with the rest looked up from reference TRBV5-6 and TRBJ2-7, is DAGVTQSPTHLIKTRGQQVTLRCSPKSGHDTVSWYQQALGQGPQFIFQYYEEEERQRGNFPDRFSGHQFPNYSSELNVNALLLGDSALYLCASSSIVTRQGPSYEQYFGPGTRLTVT.

The V gene is TRBV2, the J gene TRBJ2-2; perhaps TRBD1 as D (6 bases). Germline V gene data show CDR1 as SNHLY and CDR2 as FYNNEI. Trimming shortened V by 7 bases and J by 7 bases, and 19 bases separated the two germline ends. This CDR3 contains 15 residues. The CDR3 DNA sequence: TGTGCCAGCAACCTGCAAACAGGGTCCAGCGGGGAGCTGTTTTTT. This encodes CASNLQTGSSGELFF.

In this sample, this clonotype turned up many times. V usage is TRBV7-9 and J usage is TRBJ2-7; TRBD2 agrees at 8 bases. The germline V gene has CDR1 SEHNR and CDR2 FQNEAQ (reference sequence). V gave up 4 bases and J gave up 2 bases; unmatched junction bases: 7. This CDR3 region has 15 residues. The CDR3 DNA is TGTGCCAGCAGCTCCCTGGCGGGGGGCACCTACGAGCAGTACTTC. This codes for CASSSLAGGTYEQYF.

This clonotype was detected a few times. CDR3 amino acids: CASNGQGSYEQYF. For the CDR3, the DNA is TGTGCCAGCAATGGACAGGGGTCCTACGAGCAGTACTTC. This chain connects TRBV2 to TRBJ2-7; 9 nucleotides agree with TRBD1. The CDR3 has 13 amino acids. Germline lookup yields CDR1 SNHLY and CDR2 FYNNEI. V shed 7 bases, J shed 1 base, and the junction held 2 bases outside the gene matches. Drawing the rest from reference TRBV2 and TRBJ2-7, the complete variable domain is EPEVTQTPSHQVTQMGQEVILRCVPISNHLYFYWYRQILGQKVEFLVSFYNNEISEKSEIFDDQFSVERPDGSNFTLKIRSTKLEDSAMYFCASNGQGSYEQYFGPGTRLTVT.

The chain joins TRBV3-1 to TRBJ2-1, with D tentatively TRBD1 (5 bases). The V gene's germline CDR1 is LGHDT and CDR2 YNNKEL (reference sequence). CDR3 length: 15 amino acids. V lost 0 bases and J 3 bases, leaving 9 bases between the germline ends. CDR3 DNA sequence: TGTGCCAGCAGCCAAGAAGGGGCTTTCTACAATGAGCAGTTCTTC. This translates into CASSQEGAFYNEQFF.

In this sample, this clonotype turned up many times. The J gene is TRBJ2-1, the V gene TRBV3-1; TRBD2 agrees at 8 bases. Germline V gene lookup returns CDR1 LGHDT and CDR2 YNNKEL (reference sequence). The CDR3 is made up of 17 amino acids. The ends lost 3 bases at V and 8 bases at J; junction bases unmatched: 15. CDR3 bases: TGTGCCAGCAGCCAGGCAGGACTAGCTGATGCCCGCCATGAGCAGTTCTTC. As protein: CASSQAGLADARHEQFF.

This clonotype was recorded at least ten times. The V call is TRBV24-1, the J call TRBJ2-5; 7 positions match TRBD2. Germline V lookup: CDR1 KGHDR, CDR2 SFDVKD. Trimming at V came to 3 bases and at J to 0 bases, leaving 6 bases not matched to a gene. CDR3 length: 16 amino acids. DNA of the CDR3: TGTGCCACCAGTGATGCTGGGCTAGCGGACCAAGAGACCCAGTACTTC. It yields the protein CATSDAGLADQETQYF.

This clonotype was seen repeatedly, ten times or more. The rearrangement joins TRBV9 to TRBJ2-5, with 9 bases aligning to TRBD1. Germline V gene lookup returns CDR1 SGDLS and CDR2 YYNGEE. The CDR3 is 14 residues long. Germline trimming cut 4 bases from V and 5 bases from J; bases unmatched to any gene: 6. CDR3 residues: CASSPGTGRETQYF. CDR3 nucleotide sequence: TGTGCCAGCAGCCCAGGGACAGGGAGGGAGACCCAGTACTTC.

The chain employs TRBV18 and TRBJ2-7, with D possibly being TRBD1 or TRBD2 (5 bases each). The CDR3 totals 15 residues. Germline V gives CDR1 KGHSH, CDR2 LQKENI. The V end lost 1 base, the J end lost 5 bases, and 15 bases lay between the germline ends. CDR3 amino acids: CASSPLTGQNDEQYF. The CDR3 DNA is TGTGCCAGCTCACCACTAACGGGGCAGAACGACGAGCAGTACTTC.

This clonotype has more than one count but fewer than ten. CDR3 residues: CSAKGPVYNEQFF. CDR3 nucleotides: TGCAGTGCCAAGGGACCCGTCTACAATGAGCAGTTCTTC. The chain is built from TRBV20-1 and TRBJ2-1; D is tentatively TRBD1 or TRBD2 (5 bases each). V gave up 6 bases and J gave up 3 bases, with 12 bases separating them. The CDR3 consists of 13 residues. Germline assignment: CDR1 DFQATT and CDR2 SNEGSKA (reference sequence).

The V gene is TRBV6-1, the J gene TRBJ1-1; TRBD1 aligns across 7 bases. Per germline, CDR1 MNHNS and CDR2 SASEGT. Unmatched junction bases numbered 7, after V lost 3 bases and J lost 3 bases. The CDR3 runs to 15 residues. CDR3 sequence: CASSDRGGADTEAFF. The DNA for the CDR3 is TGTGCCAGCAGTGATAGAGGGGGCGCAGACACTGAAGCTTTCTTT.

The rearrangement joins TRBV6-5 to TRBJ1-4; no definite D call. The CDR3 sequence is 15 residues long. Deletions cut 3 bases from V and 8 bases from J, with 16 bases between. Germline-derived CDR1 and CDR2 are MNHEY and SVGAGI. CDR3 DNA: TGTGCCAGCAGTTATGCGGCAGGTCGTAGGGAAAAACTGTTTTTT. The encoded protein is CASSYAAGRREKLFF.

In this sample, this clonotype turned up a few times. The rearrangement uses TRBV6-1 and TRBJ2-7; 9 nucleotides match TRBD1. The CDR3 runs to 15 residues. Germline CDR1 and CDR2: MNHNS and SASEGT. V was clipped by 4 bases and J by 1 base; unmatched bases: 5. CDR3 in DNA: TGTGCCAGCAGTGCTTGGGACAGGGAGTCCTACGAGCAGTACTTC. Translation: CASSAWDRESYEQYF.

The chain couples TRBV11-2 to TRBJ1-2, with 9 positions matching TRBD1. Losses at the gene ends were 5 bases for V and 3 bases for J; bases not matched to a gene: 7. There are 15 residues in the CDR3. Germline CDR1 and CDR2: SGHAT and FQNNGV. CDR3 sequence reads: CASSRGTGLYYGYTF. In DNA, the CDR3 is TGTGCCAGCAGCCGCGGGACAGGGTTGTACTATGGCTACACCTTC.

This clonotype came up a few times. The chain has TRBV6-5 and TRBJ1-2; TRBD1 matches at 7 bases. CDR1 is MNHEY, CDR2 SVGAGI, per germline. CDR3 length: 16 amino acids. Trimming cost V 0 bases and J 2 bases; bases outside gene matches: 6. CDR3 residues: CASSYSRQGGNYGYTF. The DNA for the CDR3 is TGTGCCAGCAGTTACTCGAGACAGGGAGGAAACTATGGCTACACCTTC.

The chain carries TRBV3-1 and TRBJ1-1; 8 bases are a match to TRBD1. This CDR3 has 17 amino acids. The ends lost 4 bases at V and 1 base at J; junction bases unmatched: 11. In germline, CDR1 is LGHDT, CDR2 YNNKEL (reference sequence). This chain's CDR3 is CASSPQLTGAKNTEAFF. CDR3 DNA sequence: TGTGCCAGCAGCCCCCAATTGACAGGGGCAAAGAACACTGAAGCTTTCTTT.

This clonotype was counted a single time. The rearrangement links TRBV20-1 to TRBJ2-7, with D unresolved. The CDR3 extends over 14 amino acids. Between the trimmed V and J ends, which lost 6 bases and 4 bases, there was a span of 19 bases. Looked up from germline, CDR1 is DFQATT and CDR2 is SNEGSKA (reference sequence). For the CDR3, the DNA is TGCAGTGCGGACGGACGGTCGGTGGGGTACGAGCAGTACTTC. Its translation: CSADGRSVGYEQYF.

The DNA of the CDR3 is TGTGCCAGCAGTCCAGGGGTCCCCTATGGCTACACCTTC. It encodes CASSPGVPYGYTF. The chain couples TRBV27 to TRBJ1-2; D possibly corresponds to TRBD1 (6 bases). This CDR3 comprises 13 residues. V lost 5 bases and J 4 bases, leaving 11 bases between the germline ends. Germline V lookup: CDR1 MNHEY, CDR2 SMNVEV (reference sequence).

This chain uses TRBV7-1 with TRBJ2-1, with D maybe TRBD1 (6 bases). TRBV7-1 is reported as an ORF; its role is uncertain. V was shortened by 5 bases and J by 8 bases, with 13 bases between the two germline ends. This CDR3 region has 13 residues. CDR3 sequence reads: CASSVNRVHEQFF. In nucleotides, the CDR3 is TGTGCCAGCAGCGTCAACAGGGTCCATGAGCAGTTCTTC.

Written as DNA, the CDR3 is TGTGCCAGCGGGGTGACTAGAGCAGATACGCAGTATTTT. It specifies CASGVTRADTQYF. This sequence joins TRBV2 and TRBJ2-3, with D maybe TRBD2 (6 bases). Germline V gene sequence: CDR1 SNHLY, CDR2 FYNNEI. The CDR3 totals 13 residues. V gave up 8 bases and J gave up 4 bases, with 13 bases separating them.

This chain joins TRBV5-1 and TRBJ2-7; possibly TRBD1 for D (6 bases). V lost 7 bases and J lost 1, with 15 bases in between. Per germline, CDR1 SGHRS and CDR2 YFSETQ. The CDR3 consists of 14 residues. The CDR3 DNA is TGCGCCAGCCATCACCCAGGGACATCCTACGAGCAGTACTTC. Its translation: CASHHPGTSYEQYF.

This clonotype has only a few counts. The chain carries TRBV11-1 and TRBJ2-1; 9 bases are a match to TRBD1. The CDR3 has 22 residues. The V gene's germline CDR1 is SGHAT and CDR2 FQDESV (reference sequence). The junction had 21 bases not matched to a gene; V was cut back by 0 bases and J by 3 bases. Here the CDR3 reads CASSLAPGDRELPYRVYNEQFF. In nucleotides, the CDR3 is TGTGCCAGCAGCTTAGCGCCAGGGGACAGGGAATTGCCGTACCGTGTCTACAATGAGCAGTTCTTC.

This clonotype showed up just a few times. The V and J genes are TRBV25-1 and TRBJ2-7; D not resolved. Germline lookup yields CDR1 MGHDK and CDR2 SYGVNS. The germline V and J ends were trimmed by 6 bases and 1 base, with 10 bases remaining between them. The length of the CDR3 is 13 residues. DNA for the CDR3: TGTGCCAGCAGAGAAGGGAAGTCCTACGAGCAGTACTTC. It yields the protein CASREGKSYEQYF.

In this sample, this clonotype turned up a few times. The chain combines TRBV7-3 with TRBJ2-2, with D tentatively TRBD1 (5 bases). There are 12 residues in the CDR3. Trimming took off 4 bases at V and 8 bases at J, with 8 bases between the two ends. Germline V CDR1 and CDR2: SGHTA, FQGTGA. Here the CDR3 DNA reads TGTGCCAGCAGCTCTCAGGGAGGGGAGCTGTTTTTT. Protein: CASSSQGGELFF.

The V call is TRBV10-3, the J call TRBJ1-4; 10 positions agree with TRBD1. The CDR3 spans 15 residues. Germline assignment: CDR1 ENHRY and CDR2 SYGVKD. V dropped 3 bases and J dropped 6; count of bases not matched to a gene: 4. CDR3 region: CAISEADRGDEKLFF. As DNA, the CDR3 is TGTGCCATCAGTGAAGCGGACAGGGGGGATGAAAAACTGTTTTTT.

This clonotype was seen a few times. The rearrangement joins TRBV5-1 to TRBJ2-1, with a possible D match to TRBD2 (6 bases). The CDR3 extends over 14 amino acids. CDR1 and CDR2 from the germline V gene are SGHRS and YFSETQ. V lost 0 bases and J lost 7, with 11 bases in between. The CDR3: CASSLEAGLNEQFF. The CDR3 DNA is TGCGCCAGCAGCTTGGAAGCAGGACTAAATGAGCAGTTCTTC. The whole variable domain, remainder taken from reference TRBV5-1 and TRBJ2-1, is KAGVTQTPRYLIKTRGQQVTLSCSPISGHRSVSWYQQTPGQGLQFLFEYFSETQRNKGNFPGRFSGRQFSNSRSEMNVSTLELGDSALYLCASSLEAGLNEQFFGPGTRLTVL.

This chain links TRBV24-1 with TRBJ2-7; possibly TRBD2 for D (6 bases). The length of the CDR3 is 14 residues. Trimming removed 0 bases at V and 6 bases at J, with 11 bases between. CDR1 KGHDR and CDR2 SFDVKD come from the germline V gene. The CDR3: CATSDLKRGGEQYF. CDR3 DNA: TGTGCCACCAGTGATTTGAAAAGGGGAGGCGAGCAGTACTTC.

This clonotype has a handful of counts. V is TRBV6-2 or TRBV6-3 and J is TRBJ2-5; perhaps TRBD1 as D (5 bases). Germline loops: CDR1 MNHEY, CDR2 SVGEGT. The V end was cut by 2 bases, the J end by 7 bases, with 11 bases between. This CDR3 comprises 13 residues. DNA of the CDR3: TGTGCCAGCAGTTACGGCAGGGAATGGACCCAGTACTTC. Its protein is CASSYGREWTQYF.

This clonotype has only a few counts. The genes are TRBV10-1 and TRBJ2-1; 7 bases line up with TRBD2. J was trimmed by 5 bases and V by 3 bases; bases with no gene match: 7. This CDR3 is 15 amino acids long. Per the germline V gene, CDR1 is WNHNN and CDR2 is SYGVQD (reference sequence). CDR3 DNA: TGCGCCAGCAGTGAATTTCTAGCGGAAAACAATGAGCAGTTCTTC. Translated, it gives CASSEFLAENNEQFF.